This T cell receptor beta chain was captured by sequencing in a study of response to subunit inactivated influenza vaccine. TCRdb redid the calling of the RT-PCR reads with MiXCR, one entry per CDR3 protein. The sample comprises roughly 760,000 distinct CDR3 sequences, 21% of which are singletons, and roughly 10% rests with the top ten. This clonotype was counted a few times. Its target is unknown. General study results and limits: It was the authors' suggestion that each seasonal influenza vaccination recruits few new T cells.

CDR1 DFQATT and CDR2 SNEGSKA come from the germline V gene (reference sequence). This CDR3 is 11 amino acids long. The V end lost 5 bases, the J end lost 7 bases, and 11 bases lay between the germline ends. V usage is TRBV20-1 and J usage is TRBJ1-1, with D maybe TRBD1 (6 bases). This sequence originates from a man aged 45-60 years who received an inactivated influenza vaccine. The sequences come from PBMCs from blood, collected roughly 5 days after vaccination. The CDR3 region is CSARGAREAFF. The CDR3 bases are TGCAGTGCTCGGGGGGCACGTGAAGCTTTCTTT.